This T cell receptor (beta chain) is drawn from a study of blood T cell repertoires in COVID-19 (dated by TCRdb to the early 2020s). General notes on the study: Samples covering the acute and convalescent phases of COVID-19 were provided by collaborators in the United States, Italy and Spain. The prospective study material was composed of cDNA or gDNA derived from T cells, B-cell-depleted T cells, or PBMCs. The dataset comprised deeply sampled blood TCRbeta repertoires from subjects exposed to, actively infected with, or recovered from COVID-19. HLA class I and class II types, where available, came from metadata supplied by the sample provider rather than from assay-based typing. The repertoires were released in a freely available public database meant as a resource for research on the immune response to SARS-CoV-2. Samples were obtained from the ongoing ImmuneRACE study (first 160 participants) and from 950 to 1,500 subjects provided by 6 global collaborators. The sample metadata nearly always contained a de-identified subject ID, COVID-19 status, age in years and sex. The full study reports these points: Clinical and demographic metadata were provided uncurated, with the amount varying by source and participant.

A remark on this clone: It lacks a known antigen. No clone much larger than this one lies a single base away; base qualities are absent.

TCRbeta CDR3 regions were amplified from genomic DNA using the immunoSEQ Assay, a bias-controlled multiplex PCR. From the authors' description of their analysis: The number of nucleated cells in each sample was estimated by amplification of reference gene primers within the assay. To quantify the absolute abundance of each unique TCRbeta CDR3 rearrangement, sequence reads were collapsed and filtered. For each sample, productive Simpson clonality was calculated as the square root of Simpson's diversity index over productive rearrangements. Not all clones reach the TCRdb copy of this immuneACCESS table, which keeps in-frame sequences only. Checked studies attribute under half of the gap to unresolved V genes and leave the rest unexplained. The V and J calls and clone size are taken from that table; D and trimming were inferred from the DNA. This sample gives some 230,000 clones in total; approximately 84% of them show up just once. The ten largest account for over 2.5% of the sample.

Measured from the cysteine to the phenylalanine, the CDR3 is 18 residues long. Only the CDR3 part of the read is kept: 54 bases, read in frame from the first base. Per the germline V gene, KGHSH is the CDR1 and LQKENI is the CDR2. V loses 2 bases, J loses 0 bases, and the germline ends lie 17 bases apart. Another Seattle source contributed samples from volunteer blood donors who had recovered from COVID-19. Each collaborating institution followed its own protocols to collect whole blood in K2EDTA tubes. Collaborator samples were shipped for TCRbeta analysis as frozen whole blood, isolated PBMCs, or DNA extracted from either sample type.

Sequenced material: peripheral blood. The sequence joins TRBV18 to TRBJ2-1; the D gene is perhaps TRBD2, on 5 matching bases. This receptor was taken from a man aged 45-65 years who had recovered from COVID-19. The CDR3 reads as follows: CASSPGFKGVSSYNEQFF. The DNA sequence is given as TGTGCCAGCTCACCAGGTTTCAAGGGAGTAAGCTCCTACAATGAGCAGTTCTTC.